The 23 T cell receptor beta chains presented below share a single source sample, sequenced in a study of T-cell reconstitution after alpha-beta-depleted transplantation in children. Unique molecular identifiers were used to barcode this TCRbeta library. A single record per CDR3 protein comes from TCRdb applying MiXCR to the PCR reads. The table shows approximately 800,000 distinct CDR3 sequences, with 15% to 20% occurring only once. Specimen: PBMCs, mostly from graft donor cells, collected 360 days after TCRalphabeta/CD19-depleted stem cell transplant. These receptors originate from a male patient under 18 who had a stem cell transplant for acute lymphoblastic leukemia, so the T cells may come from the graft donor.

The chain couples TRBV5-1 to TRBJ2-1; TRBD2 aligns across 10 bases. Germline CDR1 and CDR2: SGHRS and YFSETQ. The CDR3 runs 14 residues. V shed 8 bases and J 8 bases; nucleotides not matched to a gene: 10. CDR3 region: CASGALAGRDEQFF. As DNA, the CDR3 is TGCGCCAGTGGGGCACTAGCGGGGAGGGATGAGCAGTTCTTC.

This clonotype showed up just a few times. As DNA, the CDR3 is TGTGCCAGCAGAGGCGGACTAATCGATGAGCAGTTCTTC. Protein: CASRGGLIDEQFF. This sequence joins TRBV25-1 and TRBJ2-1, with D tentatively TRBD2 (6 bases). Germline V gene data show CDR1 as MGHDK and CDR2 as SYGVNS. Trimming stripped 6 bases from V and 8 bases from J, with 14 bases between. CDR3 size: 13 residues.

The genes are TRBV5-1 and TRBJ2-3; TRBD1 is a possible D gene (5 bases). The CDR3 extends over 14 amino acids. The V end was cut by 0 bases, the J end by 8 bases, with 13 bases between. The germline V gene encodes CDR1 SGHRS and CDR2 YFSETQ. The CDR3 spells CASSLGWGYGTQYF. The CDR3 coding sequence is TGCGCCAGCAGCTTGGGATGGGGCTACGGTACGCAGTATTTT.

A few counts support this clonotype. This sequence joins TRBV12-3 or TRBV12-4 and TRBJ2-3; D not resolved. Between the trimmed V and J ends, which lost 7 bases and 8 bases, there was a span of 13 bases. This CDR3 contains 12 residues. The CDR3 DNA follows: TGTGCCAGCAAGCCAGGCGTTAGTACGCAGTATTTT. This encodes CASKPGVSTQYF.

This clonotype was recorded many times. The genes are TRBV14 and TRBJ2-3, with D unclear. Germline-derived CDR1 and CDR2 are SGHDN and FVKESK. Trimming removed 0 bases from V and 2 bases from J, with 9 bases in between. The CDR3 is 15 residues long. The DNA of the CDR3 is TGTGCCAGCAGCCAAGAACAGCGCCTCACAGATACGCAGTATTTT. It is translated as CASSQEQRLTDTQYF.

As concerns this clonotype: A read error may explain this, as a much larger clone is one base away. The chain links TRBV12-3 or TRBV12-4 to TRBJ2-1; the D call may be TRBD1 or TRBD2 (5 bases each). The CDR3 contains 14 residues. The CDR3 spells CASSLYGAHNERFF. CDR3 coding DNA: TGTGCCAGCAGTTTATACGGGGCCCACAATGAGCGGTTCTTC.

The V gene is TRBV13, the J gene TRBJ2-7; D call uncertain. V was cut by 5 bases and J by 3 bases, with 17 bases left in between. The germline V gene has CDR1 PRHDT and CDR2 FYEKMQ (reference sequence). This CDR3 is 15 amino acids long. CDR3 sequence reads: CASSLRAPQVYEQYF. The CDR3 DNA sequence: TGTGCCAGCAGCCTCCGCGCCCCACAAGTCTACGAGCAGTACTTC.

The gene calls are TRBV5-4 and TRBJ2-3; 7 bases fit TRBD2. This CDR3 contains 16 residues. CDR1 and CDR2 (germline): SGHNT, YYREEE (reference sequence). After removal of 1 base from V and 2 bases from J, the junction contained 7 bases not matched to a gene. The CDR3 reads CASSLNGREFTDTQYF. The CDR3 bases are TGTGCCAGCAGCTTGAATGGGCGGGAGTTCACAGATACGCAGTATTTT.

In its sample, this clonotype was seen many times. The chain has TRBV7-9 and TRBJ2-5; TRBD1 aligns across 10 bases. The CDR3 has 19 amino acids. Germline values: CDR1 SEHNR, CDR2 FQNEAQ (reference sequence). V lost 7 bases to trimming and J lost 2 bases; unmatched junction nucleotides: 19. CDR3 DNA sequence: TGTGCCAGCACCCCGGGACAGGGGTTTTTCGAGGCGTTGCAAGAGACCCAGTACTTC. Translated: CASTPGQGFFEALQETQYF.

The V call is TRBV25-1, the J call TRBJ1-5; maybe TRBD1 (5 bases). The CDR3 spans 13 residues. CDR1 and CDR2 (germline): MGHDK, SYGVNS. Trimming took 0 bases from V and 6 from J, leaving 6 bases between them. CDR3 loop: CASSEYQGQPQHF. For the CDR3, the DNA is TGTGCCAGCAGTGAATATCAGGGTCAGCCCCAGCATTTT.

The V gene is TRBV7-9, the J gene TRBJ2-7; D gene ambiguous. The CDR3 sequence is 12 residues long. Trimming cost V 5 bases and J 2 bases, with 7 bases left between them. Germline V lookup: CDR1 SEHNR, CDR2 FQNEAQ (reference sequence). The CDR3 sequence: CASSTLAYEQYF. DNA for the CDR3: TGTGCCAGCAGCACTCTAGCCTACGAGCAGTACTTC.

The CDR3 spells CASSSQGGYGYTF. DNA for the CDR3: TGCGCCAGCAGCTCACAGGGGGGATATGGCTACACCTTC. This sequence joins TRBV5-1 and TRBJ1-2; TRBD1 aligns across 8 bases. Germline trimming cut 3 bases from V and 5 bases from J; bases unmatched to any gene: 3. Germline V lookup: CDR1 SGHRS, CDR2 YFSETQ. The CDR3 spans 13 residues. The full variable domain, with the rest looked up from reference TRBV5-1 and TRBJ1-2, is KAGVTQTPRYLIKTRGQQVTLSCSPISGHRSVSWYQQTPGQGLQFLFEYFSETQRNKGNFPGRFSGRQFSNSRSEMNVSTLELGDSALYLCASSSQGGYGYTFGSGTRLTVV.

In its sample, this clonotype was seen many times. The genes are TRBV5-1 and TRBJ2-7; 7 nucleotides align to TRBD1. Germline assignment: CDR1 SGHRS and CDR2 YFSETQ. Trimming took 3 bases from V and 2 from J; bases not matched to a gene: 2. The CDR3 length is 13 residues. CDR3 protein: CASSYRGTYEQYF. The CDR3 DNA follows: TGCGCCAGCAGCTACAGGGGAACCTACGAGCAGTACTTC.

In its sample, this clonotype was seen many times. The chain combines TRBV5-1 with TRBJ2-1; D may be TRBD2 (5 bases). CDR1 and CDR2 from the germline V gene are SGHRS and YFSETQ. Trimming left V 0 bases short and J 12 bases short, with 13 bases between. CDR3 length: 13 amino acids. In nucleotides, the CDR3 is TGCGCCAGCAGCTTGGCCACCCCCGGGGTGCAGTTCTTC. The encoded protein is CASSLATPGVQFF.

In DNA form, the CDR3 reads TGTGCCAGCAGCCAAGAGCTAGCGGGAGTCTACGAGCAGTACTTC. Amino acid sequence: CASSQELAGVYEQYF. This chain connects TRBV4-2 to TRBJ2-7; 10 bases are shared with TRBD2. CDR3 length: 15 amino acids. Germline CDR1 is LGHNA and CDR2 is YNFKEQ. The J segment lost 3 bases and the V segment lost 0 bases, leaving 2 bases of the junction unmatched.

This clonotype has a count of ten or more. The chain is built from TRBV6-1 and TRBJ2-1; D unclear. Germline V gene data show CDR1 as MNHNS and CDR2 as SASEGT. Trimming took 2 bases from V and 8 from J, leaving 7 bases between them. The CDR3 length is 12 residues. The CDR3 loop reads CASSERWYEQFF. The CDR3 DNA sequence: TGTGCCAGCAGTGAACGGTGGTATGAGCAGTTCTTC.

The chain has TRBV5-1 and TRBJ2-2, with 10 nucleotides matching TRBD2. V shed 2 bases, J shed 13 bases, and the junction held 11 bases outside the gene matches. CDR3 size: 15 residues. The germline V gene encodes CDR1 SGHRS and CDR2 YFSETQ. The CDR3 DNA reads TGCGCCAGCAGCTTCTCTAGCGGGAGTCTCCCCGGGCTGTTTTTT. Translated, it gives CASSFSSGSLPGLFF.

The table lists this clonotype with a few counts. As DNA, the CDR3 is TGTGCCAGCAGCTTACCCTGGGGCCTCCTGGATAATTCACCCCTCCACTTT. The encoded protein is CASSLPWGLLDNSPLHF. This chain links TRBV7-8 with TRBJ1-6, with D perhaps matching TRBD1 (5 bases). This CDR3 has 17 amino acids. The germline V gene has CDR1 SGHVS and CDR2 FQNEAQ. V lost 2 bases to trimming and J lost 5 bases, with 16 bases between them. The full variable domain, in which reference TRBV7-8 and TRBJ1-6 provide the parts outside the CDR3, is GAGVSQSPRYKVAKRGQDVALRCDPISGHVSLFWYQQALGQGPEFLTYFQNEAQLDKSGLPSDRFFAERPEGSVSTLKIQRTQQEDSAVYLCASSLPWGLLDNSPLHFGNGTRLTVT.

This clonotype was observed many times. V usage is TRBV5-1 and J usage is TRBJ2-1; D not certain. This CDR3 comprises 15 residues. Germline CDR1 SGHRS, CDR2 YFSETQ. Trimming shortened V by 1 base and J by 8 bases, and 16 bases separated the two germline ends. CDR3 DNA sequence: TGCGCCAGCAGCTTGCCTTCAATCGGGCGCGATGAGCAGTTCTTC. Translation: CASSLPSIGRDEQFF.

V is TRBV7-6 and J is TRBJ2-4, with 11 bases lining up with TRBD2. Germline CDR1 SGHVS, CDR2 FNYEAQ. The CDR3 is 19 amino acids. V shed 5 bases and J 1 base; nucleotides not matched to a gene: 13. The CDR3 loop reads CASSPRTSGPLRAKNIQYF. CDR3 coding DNA: TGTGCCAGCAGCCCACGGACTAGCGGGCCCCTGCGGGCCAAAAACATTCAGTACTTC.

V usage is TRBV18 and J usage is TRBJ2-7, with 9 bases fitting TRBD1. V lost 3 bases to trimming and J lost 6 bases; unmatched junction nucleotides: 3. CDR3 length equals 13 residues. Germline CDR1 is KGHSH and CDR2 is LQKENI. CDR3 in DNA: TGTGCCAGCTCACCGGGACAGGGCCTCGAGCAGTACTTC. Translation: CASSPGQGLEQYF. The full variable domain, rest sourced from reference TRBV18 and TRBJ2-7, is NAGVMQNPRHLVRRRGQEARLRCSPMKGHSHVYWYRQLPEEGLKFMVYLQKENIIDESGMPKERFSAEFPKEGPSILRIQQVVRGDSAAYFCASSPGQGLEQYFGPGTRLTVT.

This clonotype appeared many times. The CDR3 here is CASSHGYEQYF. CDR3 DNA sequence: TGTGCCAGCAGCCACGGCTACGAGCAGTACTTC. The chain combines TRBV3-1 with TRBJ2-7, with no clear D. Trimming stripped 3 bases from V and 3 bases from J, with 3 bases between. CDR3 length: 11 residues. Germline V CDR1 and CDR2: LGHDT, YNNKEL (reference sequence).

This clonotype was observed a few times. This sequence joins TRBV29-1 and TRBJ2-2; TRBD1 might be the D (5 bases). The CDR3 contains 14 residues. Trimming stripped 2 bases from V and 4 bases from J, with 11 bases between. Per germline, CDR1 SQVTM and CDR2 ANQGSEA. CDR3: CSVEQGTGTGELFF. The CDR3 coding sequence is TGCAGCGTTGAACAGGGTACGGGCACCGGGGAGCTGTTTTTT.